The present T cell receptor (beta chain) was sequenced within a study of blood T cells in healthy people across ages (dated by TCRdb to between 2014 and 2017). General notes on the study: Template switching captured roughly one uniquely barcoded TCR beta cDNA molecule per two T cells in model experiments. To track age-related changes in TCR beta repertoire diversity, the study relied on deep sequencing normalized with unique cDNA molecular identifiers. The donors were divided into four age groups: young (average around 17 years), middle-aged (approximately 41), aged (approximately 64) and long-lived (roughly 86). To avoid experimental bias, donors of different ages were spread randomly across the sequencing lanes. The study analyzed two additional independent replicas of 1 million unique cDNA reads from the same blood draw for two donors, one aged 18 to 29 and one aged 80 or older.

The germline V gene (reference sequence) provides CDR1 DFQATT and CDR2 SNEGSKA. The CDR3 runs 13 amino acids, cysteine and phenylalanine included. The sequence is cut down to CDR3 DNA, 39 bases in frame from base 1. The junction shows trimming of 0 bases on V and 5 bases on J, plus 10 bases between the germline ends. Library preparation used 5' RACE. Sequencing was performed on an Illumina HiSeq 2500. The second PCR ran for about 7 to 11 cycles and used a J-beta primer mix along with a sample-barcoded 5' primer. A unique molecular identifier was introduced onto each TCR beta cDNA molecule by a template-switch 5' adaptor carrying 12 random nucleotides. At least 2.5 million CDR3-containing paired-end reads were obtained from each sample. The Mint cDNA synthesis kit, primed by a TRBC-specific oligonucleotide, was used to synthesize first-strand cDNA from all RNA. All cDNA was treated with uracil-DNA glycosylase and then went through a first 18-cycle PCR with the universal primers M1SS and BC2_uni_R. The authors' analysis ran thus. Normalization of each sample was performed by random selection of 1 million high-quality reads, each carrying a distinct molecular identifier. Reads sharing molecular identifiers were discarded rather than binned into consensus sequences. MiTCR, set to a Q25 quality threshold and the strictest error-elimination algorithm, was used for CDR3 identification, clonotype clustering and error correction. A nonparametric unseen species model using Euler transformation provided a lower-bound estimate of total TCR beta diversity. The public reads were reprocessed in TCRdb via fastp at Q25 and MiXCR, keeping in-frame beta chains. Rows merge per CDR3 protein into single entries with the most common DNA and genes. TCRdb, not the authors, supplied the V and J calls. For this sample the table gives 600,000 to 1,000,000 distinct CDR3 sequences, of which roughly 50% were detected only once. About 20% of the sample lies in the top ten.

The paper's findings and limits, for the study overall: Total diversity estimates from one million sequenced T cells were considered lower bounds and underestimates. Donor CMV infection status was unknown, potentially confounding age-related changes in expanded clonotypes. Because profiling used bulk unsorted PBMCs, naive and antigen-experienced compartments could not be compared conclusively. Observed TCR beta diversity correlated strongly with the percentage of naive T cells measured by flow cytometry. The long-lived group showed more naive CD4+ T cells, fewer expanded clones and increased TCR diversity than the aged group, suggesting age selection. Observed TCR beta diversity per million T cells fell roughly linearly with age, and a significant reduction was already apparent by age around 36.

The 35 to 40 donors, aged roughly 6 to 90 years, were systemically healthy Caucasian individuals from Russia. Each donor gave 8.5 to 10 milliliters of peripheral blood, collected into EDTA-treated Vacutainer tubes. Ficoll-Paque density-gradient centrifugation was used to isolate PBMCs, with at least 6 million obtained per sample. Total RNA was extracted from PBMCs with Trizol reagent, with at least 5.5 micrograms obtained per sample. The percentages of naive CD45RAhigh/CD27high T cells were determined by flow cytometry on a PBMC aliquot from every donor. The sample holds a few counts of this clonotype. What antigen it recognizes has not been identified. The record has no base qualities; no much larger clone is one base away.

Sequencing was done on a sample of blood. This chain is built from TRBV20-1 and TRBJ2-5, with the D segment identity uncertain. This TCR came from a young man in good health. CDR3 protein: CSAREIGSETQYF. The nucleotides read TGCAGTGCTAGAGAGATAGGGTCGGAGACCCAGTACTTC.